This T cell receptor (beta chain) appears in the sequencing data of a study of regulatory T cells in long-lasting Graves disease. At the level of the study: In persistent Graves' disease, antithyroid drugs had been taken for over 5 years and TSH receptor antibodies stayed positive. Study-level findings and limits: Persistent Graves' patients possessed reduced TCR diversity relative to recently diagnosed ones. Persistent disease preferred TRBV28, TRBJ1-2 and TRBJ2-5; new disease, TRBV20-1 and TRBJ2-1. In persistent patients, shared public clonotypes (roughly 3,000) outnumbered those in new patients (approximately 940).

There are 14 residues in the CDR3. V was clipped by 2 bases and J by 0 bases, with 7 bases between them. CDR1 MDHEN and CDR2 SYDVKM come from the germline V gene. Noted time point: persistent/refractory GD, antithyroid drugs over 5 years with positive TRAb. From RNA extracted from PBMCs, the TCR library was made. For TCR beta, libraries came from iRepertoire HTBI primers and Arm-PCR of CDR3 regions. TCRdb used MiXCR to reprocess the multiplex PCR reads, holding one entry per CDR3 protein. The sample yields 650,000 to 700,000 distinct CDR3 sequences, around 30% seen once. There are many counts of this clonotype. What it binds is unknown.

The TCR originated in a female donor with Graves disease. This chain uses TRBV28 with TRBJ1-2; D may be TRBD1 (5 bases). The sample was peripheral blood mononuclear cells (PBMCs), taken when the disease was refractory, from a patient treated with antithyroid drugs. CDR3 coding DNA: TGTGCCAGCAGTTTAGTCAGGGCTAACTATGGCTACACCTTC. Translated, it gives CASSLVRANYGYTF.